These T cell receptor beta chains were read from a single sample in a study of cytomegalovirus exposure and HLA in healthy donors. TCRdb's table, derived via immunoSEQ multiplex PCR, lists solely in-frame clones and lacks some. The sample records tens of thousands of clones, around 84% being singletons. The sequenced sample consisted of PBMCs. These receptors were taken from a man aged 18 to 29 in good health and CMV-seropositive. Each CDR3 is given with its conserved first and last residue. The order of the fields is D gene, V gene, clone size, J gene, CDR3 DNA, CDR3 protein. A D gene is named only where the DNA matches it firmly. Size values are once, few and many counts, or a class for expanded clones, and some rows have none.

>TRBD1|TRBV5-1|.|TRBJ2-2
TGCGCCAGCAGGGAGGGACAGGCGAACACCGGGGAGCTGTTTTTT
CASREGQANTGELFF
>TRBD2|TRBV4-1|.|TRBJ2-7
TGCGCCAGCAGCCAAGTTGTTCTAGCGGACGAGCAGTACTTC
CASSQVVLADEQYF
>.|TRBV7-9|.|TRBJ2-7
TGTGCCAGCAGCCGCCAGGTCCAGGCGGGCGAGCAGTACTTC
CASSRQVQAGEQYF
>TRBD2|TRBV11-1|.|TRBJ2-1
TGTGCCAGCAGCCGCCTGGATAGCGGGGTCTCCAACAATGAGCAGTTCTTC
CASSRLDSGVSNNEQFF
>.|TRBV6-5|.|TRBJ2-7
TGTGCCAGCAGTTTCGCCCGGAGGGCCTCCTACGAGCAGTACTTC
CASSFARRASYEQYF
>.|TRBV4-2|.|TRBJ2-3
TGTGCCAGCAGCCTCGCCGTCCGGACATCGTGGACAGATACGCAGTATTTT
CASSLAVRTSWTDTQYF
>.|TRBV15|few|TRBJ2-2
TGTGCCACCAGCAGAATACAGGCCGGGGAGCTGTTTTTT
CATSRIQAGELFF
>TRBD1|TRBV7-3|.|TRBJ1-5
TGTGCCAGCAGCCACTTAAGGGAGATGGGACAGGGGGAAAATCAGCCCCAGCATTTT
CASSHLREMGQGENQPQHF
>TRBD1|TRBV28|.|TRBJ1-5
TGTGCCAGCAGTTTGGGCGGACAGGGAGATCAGCCCCAGCATTTT
CASSLGGQGDQPQHF
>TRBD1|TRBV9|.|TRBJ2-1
TGTGCCAGCAGCGTAGGGGACAGGCAGTTCTTC
CASSVGDRQFF
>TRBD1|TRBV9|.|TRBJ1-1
TGTGCCAGCAGCAGAGGGGGGACAGGGGCTTTTCAGGCTTTCTTT
CASSRGGTGAFQAFF
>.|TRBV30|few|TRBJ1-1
TGTGCCTGGAGCGGAGACCCCGCCGGAGCTTTCTTT
CAWSGDPAGAFF
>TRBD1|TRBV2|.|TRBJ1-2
TGTGCCAGCAGTGAAGCGGGTCAGGGGGCTGGCTACACCTTC
CASSEAGQGAGYTF
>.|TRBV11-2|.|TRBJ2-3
TGTGCCAGCAGCTTAGAACTAGCCTACACAGATACGCAGTATTTT
CASSLELAYTDTQYF
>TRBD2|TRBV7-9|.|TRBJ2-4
TGTGCCAGCAGCTTCGGCGGGGGAGGGGTTCAGTACTTC
CASSFGGGGVQYF
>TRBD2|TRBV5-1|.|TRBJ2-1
TGCGCCAGCAGCTTGATGGGGGAGGGGCTATCCTACAATGAGCAGTTCTTC
CASSLMGEGLSYNEQFF
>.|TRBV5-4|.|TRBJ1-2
TGTGCCAGCAGCGCCGCAGGGTTAGCTGATGGCTACACCTTC
CASSAAGLADGYTF
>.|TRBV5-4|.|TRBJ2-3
TGTGCCAGCAGCCTGGGCGGGGCCGCGAGCACAGATACGCAGTATTTT
CASSLGGAASTDTQYF
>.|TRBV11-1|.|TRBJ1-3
TGTGCCAGCAGCTTTCTGAGAGCCACTGGAAACACCATATATTTT
CASSFLRATGNTIYF
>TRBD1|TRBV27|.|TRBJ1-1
TGTGCCAGCAGTCAAAAGACAGGGACCACTGAAGCTTTCTTT
CASSQKTGTTEAFF
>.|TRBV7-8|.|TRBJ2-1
TGTGCCAGCAGCTTAGGGGACATTTCGCGTCAGTTCTTC
CASSLGDISRQFF
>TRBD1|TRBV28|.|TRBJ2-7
TGTGCCAGCAGCCCGCCTGGGGACAGGCCCCACGAGCAGTACTTC
CASSPPGDRPHEQYF
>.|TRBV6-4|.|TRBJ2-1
TGTGCCAGCAGAACAGCTGCTTCCTACAATGAGCAGTTCTTC
CASRTAASYNEQFF
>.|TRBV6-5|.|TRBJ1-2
TGTGCCAGCAGTTACCACCCGACAGCCTCTAACTATGGCTACACCTTC
CASSYHPTASNYGYTF
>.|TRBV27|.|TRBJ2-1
TGTGCCAGCAGTAAAGCGGGTACCTACAATGAGCAGTTCTTC
CASSKAGTYNEQFF
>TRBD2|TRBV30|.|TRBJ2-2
TGTGCCTGGAGCCCCAGGGGGACTACTAGCGGGAAGGGCGGGACCGGGGAGCTGTTTTTT
CAWSPRGTTSGKGGTGELFF
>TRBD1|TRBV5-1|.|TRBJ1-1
TGCGCCAGCAGCTTTGCGGGGACAGGGATCACTGAAGCTTTCTTT
CASSFAGTGITEAFF
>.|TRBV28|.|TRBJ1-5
TGTGCCAGCAGCCTGCCACAGGACTATAGCAATCAGCCCCAGCATTTT
CASSLPQDYSNQPQHF
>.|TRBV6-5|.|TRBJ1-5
TGTGCCAGCAGTTACTCGATGGCGGCAAATCAGCCCCAGCATTTT
CASSYSMAANQPQHF
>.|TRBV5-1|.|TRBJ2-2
TGCGCCAGCAGCTTGGTTTACCGGTACACCGGGGAGCTGTTTTTT
CASSLVYRYTGELFF
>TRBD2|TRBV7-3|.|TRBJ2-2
TGTGCCAGCAGCTTAACCCCCCTAGCGGGGAACACCGGGGAGCTGTTTTTT
CASSLTPLAGNTGELFF
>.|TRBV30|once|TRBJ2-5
TGTGCCTGGAGTGCCTCAGGGATCCAAGAGACCCAGTACTTC
CAWSASGIQETQYF
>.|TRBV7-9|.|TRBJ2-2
TGTGCCAGCAGCGGGGGACAAATTAGGAACACCGGGGAGCTGTTTTTT
CASSGGQIRNTGELFF
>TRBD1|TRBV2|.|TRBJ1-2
TGTGCCAGCAGTGATTCCGGGACAGGGGGATCTAACTATGGCTACACCTTC
CASSDSGTGGSNYGYTF
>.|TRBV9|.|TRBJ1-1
TGTGCCAGCAGCGTAGGAACAGGGCCCAACGGGGCTGAAGCTTTCTTT
CASSVGTGPNGAEAFF
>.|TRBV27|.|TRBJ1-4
TGTGCCAGCAGTTTCGGTGCGAGGGGGATCCTGTTTTTT
CASSFGARGILFF
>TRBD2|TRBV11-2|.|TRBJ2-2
TGTGCCAGCAGCTTAAGGGGACTAGCCTCGAACACCGGGGAGCTGTTTTTT
CASSLRGLASNTGELFF
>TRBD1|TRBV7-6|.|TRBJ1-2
TGTGCCAGCAGCTCCGCAGGGGGGCTTGATGGCTACACCTTC
CASSSAGGLDGYTF
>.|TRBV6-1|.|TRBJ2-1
TGTGCCAGCGGCCTTGACGAGGAGTACAATGAGCAGTTCTTC
CASGLDEEYNEQFF